This note documents a single TCR beta chain sequence. Its target is not known. The study ran its PCR with 60 Vbeta and 13 Jbeta primers. Method: immunoSEQ multiplex PCR; TCRdb's copy keeps in-frame clones and lacks some. The table records around 71,000 clones, around 66% of them present only once. Germline V gene sequence: CDR1 SQVTM, CDR2 ANQGSEA. V shed 0 bases and J shed 3 bases, with 15 bases lying between them. The CDR3 runs to 15 residues. These data come from a study of cytomegalovirus exposure and HLA in healthy donors. Findings of the study overall: More clonal expansion characterized HLA-associated TCR beta chains than equally common others in a later analysis. Common viral pathogens (according to a later analysis) appeared linked to several of the most significant clusters.

Source material: PBMCs. The chain has TRBV29-1 and TRBJ2-7; maybe TRBD2 (6 bases). The receptor comes from a male donor in good health and CMV-seropositive. The CDR3, as DNA: TGCAGCGTTGAAGACAAACGGGGGAGAGGCTACGAGCAGTACTTC. Protein: CSVEDKRGRGYEQYF.